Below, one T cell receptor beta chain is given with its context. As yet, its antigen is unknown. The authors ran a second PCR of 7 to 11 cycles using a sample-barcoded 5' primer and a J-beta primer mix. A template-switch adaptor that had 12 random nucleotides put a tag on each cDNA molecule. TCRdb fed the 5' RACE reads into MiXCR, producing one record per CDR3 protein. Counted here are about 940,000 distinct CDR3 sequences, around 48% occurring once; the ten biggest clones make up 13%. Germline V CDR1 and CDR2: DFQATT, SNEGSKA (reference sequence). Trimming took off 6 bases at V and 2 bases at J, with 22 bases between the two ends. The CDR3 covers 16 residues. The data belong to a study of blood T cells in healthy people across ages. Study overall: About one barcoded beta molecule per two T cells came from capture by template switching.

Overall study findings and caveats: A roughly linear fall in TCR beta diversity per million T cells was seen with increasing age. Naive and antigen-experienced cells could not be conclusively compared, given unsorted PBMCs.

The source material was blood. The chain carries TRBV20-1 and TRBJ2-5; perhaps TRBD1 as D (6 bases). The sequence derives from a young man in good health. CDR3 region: CSAGRKQGRGQETQYF. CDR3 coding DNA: TGCAGTGCCGGGCGGAAACAGGGTCGTGGTCAAGAGACCCAGTACTTC.